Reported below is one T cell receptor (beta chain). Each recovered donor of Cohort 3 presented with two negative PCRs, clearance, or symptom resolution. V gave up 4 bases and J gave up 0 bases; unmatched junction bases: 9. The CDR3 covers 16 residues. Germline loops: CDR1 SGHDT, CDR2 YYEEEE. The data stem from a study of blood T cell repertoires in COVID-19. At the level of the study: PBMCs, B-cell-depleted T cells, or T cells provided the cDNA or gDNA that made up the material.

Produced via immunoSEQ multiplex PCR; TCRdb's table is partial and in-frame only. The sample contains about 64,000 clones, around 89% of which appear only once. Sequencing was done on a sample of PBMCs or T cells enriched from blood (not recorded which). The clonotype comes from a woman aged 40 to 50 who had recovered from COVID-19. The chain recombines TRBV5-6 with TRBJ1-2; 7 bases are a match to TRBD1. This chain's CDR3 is CASSAPGTVTNYGYTF. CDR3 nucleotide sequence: TGTGCCAGCAGCGCCCCCGGGACAGTAACTAACTATGGCTACACCTTC.